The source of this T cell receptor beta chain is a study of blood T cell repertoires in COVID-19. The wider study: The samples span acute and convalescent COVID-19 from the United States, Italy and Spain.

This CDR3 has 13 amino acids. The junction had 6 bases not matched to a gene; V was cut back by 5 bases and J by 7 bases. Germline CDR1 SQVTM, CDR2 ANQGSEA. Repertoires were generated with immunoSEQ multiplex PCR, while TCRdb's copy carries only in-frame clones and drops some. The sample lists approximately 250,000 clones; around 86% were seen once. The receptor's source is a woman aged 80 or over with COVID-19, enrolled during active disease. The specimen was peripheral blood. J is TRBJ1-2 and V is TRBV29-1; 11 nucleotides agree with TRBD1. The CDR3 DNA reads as TGCAGCGTTACCGGGACAGGGGGAGTTGGCTACACCTTC. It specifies CSVTGTGGVGYTF.